Following are 20 T cell receptor beta chains from one sample sequenced in a study of cytomegalovirus exposure and HLA in healthy donors. Researchers ran the PCR with 60 Vbeta and 13 Jbeta primers. Repertoires were generated with immunoSEQ multiplex PCR, while TCRdb's copy carries only in-frame clones and drops some. This sample yields just over 150,000 clones, of which 70% to 85% are seen a single time; roughly 6.5% belongs to the top ten. Sequences were obtained from PBMCs. The receptors were sampled from a man aged 50 to 59 in good health and CMV-seropositive.

This chain uses TRBV2 with TRBJ1-3; D may be TRBD1 (5 bases). Trimming shortened V by 1 base and J by 4 bases, and 8 bases separated the two germline ends. The CDR3 extends over 14 amino acids. Germline CDR1 SNHLY, CDR2 FYNNEI. CDR3 residues: CASSEGQIGNTIYF. The CDR3 region has the DNA TGTGCCAGCAGTGAAGGACAGATCGGAAACACCATATATTTT.

The chain links TRBV25-1 to TRBJ2-1; 7 bases align to TRBD2. The CDR3 sequence is 15 residues long. The J segment lost 0 bases and the V segment lost 4 bases, leaving 3 bases of the junction unmatched. From germline, CDR1 is MGHDK and CDR2 SYGVNS. CDR3 in amino acids: CASSGAGPSYNEQFF. Written as DNA, the CDR3 is TGTGCCAGCAGTGGAGCGGGACCCTCCTACAATGAGCAGTTCTTC.

This clone showed up just once. V is TRBV2 and J is TRBJ1-5, with D tentatively TRBD1 (5 bases). Germline lookup yields CDR1 SNHLY and CDR2 FYNNEI. Trimming cost V 3 bases and J 2 bases, with 14 bases left between them. The CDR3 runs to 16 residues. CDR3 sequence: CASSESGQGGNQPQHF. The CDR3 region has the DNA TGTGCCAGCAGTGAGAGTGGGCAGGGTGGCAATCAGCCCCAGCATTTT. Supplemented by reference TRBV2 and TRBJ1-5, the full variable domain reads EPEVTQTPSHQVTQMGQEVILRCVPISNHLYFYWYRQILGQKVEFLVSFYNNEISEKSEIFDDQFSVERPDGSNFTLKIRSTKLEDSAMYFCASSESGQGGNQPQHFGDGTRLSIL.

In its sample, this clone was seen a few times. The chain has TRBV7-9 and TRBJ1-1; TRBD1 is a possible D gene (6 bases). Trimming cost V 5 bases and J 4 bases, with 14 bases left between them. This CDR3 has 14 amino acids. Germline-derived CDR1 and CDR2 are SEHNR and FQNEAQ (reference sequence). The chain's CDR3 is CASSPTDSGTEAFF. The CDR3 bases are TGTGCCAGCAGCCCCACGGACAGTGGCACTGAAGCTTTCTTT.

This clone turned up a few times. This chain links TRBV27 with TRBJ1-5, with unresolved D. Germline V gene sequence: CDR1 MNHEY, CDR2 SMNVEV (reference sequence). V was cut by 3 bases and J by 3 bases, with 6 bases left in between. The CDR3 has 13 amino acids. CDR3 bases: TGTGCCAGCAGTTTTAGTTCCAATCAGCCCCAGCATTTT. As protein: CASSFSSNQPQHF.

The rearrangement joins TRBV10-2 to TRBJ2-4; 10 nucleotides line up with TRBD2. J gave up 8 bases and V 2 bases, and 12 bases lay outside the gene matches. The CDR3 loop spans 17 amino acids. From germline, CDR1 is WSHSY and CDR2 SAAADI. CDR3 in DNA: TGCGCCAGCAGTGAGAAAGGCAGCGGGGGGGCCCAGGACATTCAGTACTTC. Its protein is CASSEKGSGGAQDIQYF.

The chain has TRBV4-1 and TRBJ1-3, with D perhaps TRBD1 (6 bases). CDR1 MGHRA and CDR2 YSYEKL come from the germline V gene. With 6 bases removed from V and 2 bases from J, the gap between germline ends came to 11 bases. This CDR3 has 14 residues. CDR3 region: CASRRQGPGNTIYF. As DNA, the CDR3 is TGCGCCAGCAGGCGGCAGGGGCCTGGAAACACCATATATTTT.

J is TRBJ2-1 and V is TRBV6-6; maybe TRBD2 (6 bases). The germline V gene has CDR1 MNHNY and CDR2 SVGAGI (reference sequence). This CDR3 spans 13 amino acids. Between the trimmed V and J ends, which lost 4 bases and 9 bases, there was a span of 13 bases. The chain's CDR3 is CASSFLALLEQFF. CDR3 DNA sequence: TGTGCCAGCAGTTTTCTAGCGCTGCTTGAGCAGTTCTTC.

This clone was detected once. The V gene is TRBV15, the J gene TRBJ1-2; the D gene is possibly TRBD1 (6 bases). The V gene lost 0 bases and the J gene lost 7 bases, with 12 bases spanning the gap. This CDR3 region has 14 residues. CDR1 LNHNV and CDR2 YYDKDF come from the germline V gene (reference sequence). CDR3 sequence reads: CATSRDEGVFGYTF. In DNA, the CDR3 is TGTGCCACCAGCAGAGATGAGGGGGTTTTTGGCTACACCTTC.

The J gene is TRBJ1-2, the V gene TRBV18, with D possibly being TRBD1 (6 bases). V lost 4 bases and J 5 bases, leaving 14 bases between the germline ends. Per germline, CDR1 KGHSH and CDR2 LQKENI. CDR3 length equals 14 residues. DNA for the CDR3: TGTGCCAGCTCACAGGGGGTGGATTCGTATGGCTACACCTTC. Encoded protein: CASSQGVDSYGYTF.

The genes are TRBV9 and TRBJ1-1, with a tentative D call TRBD1 (5 bases). V was trimmed by 4 bases and J by 2 bases, leaving 15 bases between them. Germline CDR1 SGDLS, CDR2 YYNGEE. The CDR3 spans 15 residues. In DNA, the CDR3 is TGTGCCAGCAGCCCCTGGAAGGGGCCCAACACTGAAGCTTTCTTT. Protein sequence: CASSPWKGPNTEAFF.

The rearrangement uses TRBV4-1 and TRBJ1-2; 8 bases are a match to TRBD1. The CDR3 has 16 residues. V shed 4 bases, J shed 6 bases, and the junction held 13 bases outside the gene matches. Germline lookup yields CDR1 MGHRA and CDR2 YSYEKL. The DNA of the CDR3 is TGCGCCAGCAGCCTCCTACAGAGACAGGGGAGAAATGGCTACACCTTC. Translated: CASSLLQRQGRNGYTF.

This rearrangement joins TRBV27 to TRBJ1-2; 9 nucleotides agree with TRBD1. The junction had 13 bases not matched to a gene; V was cut back by 5 bases and J by 6 bases. The germline V gene has CDR1 MNHEY and CDR2 SMNVEV (reference sequence). The CDR3 length is 16 residues. CDR3 DNA: TGTGCCAGCAGTCCTGACAGGGGGTCCGTCGCGGATGGCTACACCTTC. As protein: CASSPDRGSVADGYTF.

This chain connects TRBV29-1 to TRBJ2-3, with 7 bases fitting TRBD2. The CDR3 is 16 residues long. V lost 1 base and J lost 0; bases outside the gene matches: 7. Germline values: CDR1 SQVTM, CDR2 ANQGSEA. CDR3: CSVEGWISGSTDTQYF. The CDR3 bases are TGCAGCGTTGAAGGATGGATTAGCGGGAGCACAGATACGCAGTATTTT.

The chain is built from TRBV19 and TRBJ2-2; 10 bases are a match to TRBD1. Germline CDR1 is LNHDA and CDR2 is SQIVND (reference sequence). The length of the CDR3 is 16 residues. Germline trimming cut 6 bases from V and 7 bases from J; bases unmatched to any gene: 11. The CDR3 loop is CASSKGQGVVIGELFF. The CDR3 DNA reads TGTGCCAGTAGCAAAGGACAGGGGGTTGTAATCGGGGAGCTGTTTTTT.

The J gene is TRBJ2-1, the V gene TRBV13; TRBD1 agrees at 9 bases. V was clipped by 4 bases and J by 1 base; unmatched bases: 2. The CDR3 is made up of 15 amino acids. Germline V gene lookup returns CDR1 PRHDT and CDR2 FYEKMQ (reference sequence). The CDR3 loop reads CASSSGQGSYNEQFF. The CDR3 nucleotides are TGTGCCAGCAGCTCGGGACAGGGTTCCTACAATGAGCAGTTCTTC.

The genes are TRBV29-1 and TRBJ2-2, with a possible D match to TRBD1 (5 bases). There are 12 residues in the CDR3. The V end lost 6 bases, the J end lost 5 bases, and 10 bases lay between the germline ends. Germline values: CDR1 SQVTM, CDR2 ANQGSEA. Here the CDR3 DNA reads TGCAGCGTCTTCAGGGCGACCGGGGAGCTGTTTTTT. Protein product: CSVFRATGELFF.

The chain uses TRBV29-1 and TRBJ1-2; D is perhaps TRBD1 (5 bases). Looked up from germline, CDR1 is SQVTM and CDR2 is ANQGSEA. The CDR3 sequence is 12 residues long. The CDR3, as DNA: TGCAGTTGTGGGGGGTCTAACTATGGCTACACCTTC. Amino acids: CSCGGSNYGYTF.

The chain joins TRBV4-2 to TRBJ2-5; tentative D call: TRBD2 (5 bases). This CDR3 has 14 amino acids. The germline V gene has CDR1 LGHNA and CDR2 YNFKEQ. V was shortened by 2 bases and J by 4 bases, with 11 bases between the two germline ends. The CDR3 coding sequence is TGTGCCAGCAGCCAAAACACCCGGGGAGAGACCCAGTACTTC. It translates to CASSQNTRGETQYF.

The V gene is TRBV11-2, the J gene TRBJ2-2, with 11 positions matching TRBD2. The CDR3 is 16 amino acids. The V and J ends lost 4 bases and 7 bases, in that order; junction bases with no gene match: 8. Germline V gene lookup returns CDR1 SGHAT and CDR2 FQNNGV. The CDR3 is CASSSTSGAGIGELFF. For the CDR3, the DNA is TGTGCCAGCAGCTCGACTAGCGGGGCGGGCATCGGGGAGCTGTTTTTT. Combining the CDR3 with reference TRBV11-2 and TRBJ2-2 gives the whole variable domain EAGVAQSPRYKIIEKRQSVAFWCNPISGHATLYWYQQILGQGPKLLIQFQNNGVVDDSQLPKDRFSAERLKGVDSTLKIQPAKLEDSAVYLCASSSTSGAGIGELFFGEGSRLTVL.